The subject of this entry is one TCR beta chain. The source of the sample is a study of blood T cell repertoires in COVID-19. The wider study: Specimens from acute and convalescent COVID-19 originated in the United States, Italy and Spain. PBMCs, B-cell-depleted T cells, or T cells provided the cDNA or gDNA that made up the material.

Profiling relied on immunoSEQ multiplex PCR, and the TCRdb table lists in-frame clones only, not all of them. The repertoire includes 45,000 to 65,000 clones, around 90% of them detected once, and approximately 8% sits in the top ten. The CDR3 spans 15 residues. Trimming removed 6 bases at V and 0 bases at J, with 12 bases between. In germline, CDR1 is MNHEY, CDR2 SVGAGI. The source of this sequence is a man aged 50 to 59 with active COVID-19. The genes are TRBV6-5 and TRBJ2-1, with D perhaps TRBD1 (6 bases). The sequenced sample was peripheral blood. CDR3 nucleotide sequence: TGTGCCAGCAGCCTAACAGGGAGCTCCTACAATGAGCAGTTCTTC. Translating it yields CASSLTGSSYNEQFF.